The clone carrying this T cell receptor beta chain was observed a single time. Its cognate antigen is unknown. The data were taken from a study of shared clonotypes between healthy human individuals. Every donor, a Caucasian adult, lived in Nashville, Tennessee. Findings of the study overall: On the whole, naive subsets had larger estimated richness than memory subsets had.

Germline V CDR1 and CDR2: MDHEN, SYDVKM. This CDR3 comprises 15 residues. V lost 6 bases, J lost 5 bases, and 5 bases stayed unmatched. This table comes from immunoSEQ multiplex PCR, and its TCRdb copy is limited to in-frame clones, with some not included. The top ten hold more than 0.35% of the sample, which has 2 million to 3 million clones, roughly 93% seen once. The sequence was collected from a man between 18 and 35 years old in good health. Some clones in this sample may be carry-over from other donors' samples. The chain combines TRBV28 with TRBJ2-3; 13 bases line up with TRBD2. What was sequenced was naive CD4+ T cells from PBMCs. Subset denoted: CD45RA+ positively selected. The CDR3 DNA reads TGTGCCAGCAGAGGACTAGCGGGAGAGATAGATACGCAGTATTTT. Translation gives CASRGLAGEIDTQYF.